The TCR beta chain under discussion was sequenced for a study of PD-1 blockade in classical Hodgkin lymphoma. Study results and caveats: Reported findings placed baseline TCR diversity lower in newly diagnosed patients (compared with healthy donors).

This CDR3 is 15 amino acids long. Germline V lookup: CDR1 MNHEY, CDR2 SVGAGI. The V gene lost 2 bases and the J gene lost 0 bases, with 7 bases spanning the gap. The repertoire was sequenced with immunoSEQ multiplex PCR; TCRdb's copy has only in-frame clones and lacks some. Here the sample spans about 28,000 clones, 70% being singletons. This clone was detected once. The target antigen is unknown. Every single patient, without exception, relapsed after autologous stem cell transplantation, and brentuximab vedotin exposure varied. The chain couples TRBV6-5 to TRBJ2-2; D call uncertain. Material: peripheral blood mononuclear cells (PBMCs), obtained before the second cycle of nivolumab. The sequence was collected from a human donor with classical Hodgkin lymphoma. The CDR3 nucleotides read TGTGCCAGCAGTTACAGGTCACCGAACACCGGGGAGCTGTTTTTT. As protein: CASSYRSPNTGELFF.